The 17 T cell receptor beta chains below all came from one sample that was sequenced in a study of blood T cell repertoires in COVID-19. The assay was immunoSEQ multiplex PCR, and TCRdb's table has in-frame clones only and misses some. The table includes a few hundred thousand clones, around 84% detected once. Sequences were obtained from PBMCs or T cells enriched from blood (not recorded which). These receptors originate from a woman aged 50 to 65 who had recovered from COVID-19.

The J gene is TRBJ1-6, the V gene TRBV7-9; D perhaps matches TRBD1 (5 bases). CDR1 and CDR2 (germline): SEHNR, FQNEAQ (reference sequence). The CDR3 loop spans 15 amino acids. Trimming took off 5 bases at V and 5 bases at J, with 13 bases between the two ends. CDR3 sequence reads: CASSPWTQDNSPLHF. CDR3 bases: TGTGCCAGCAGCCCATGGACACAGGATAATTCACCCCTCCACTTT.

The CDR3 loop reads CASSNLASEQYF. The DNA for the CDR3 is TGTGCCAGCAGCAACCTAGCTTCCGAGCAGTACTTC. V and J are TRBV5-6 and TRBJ2-7; D is possibly TRBD2 (5 bases). Between the trimmed V and J ends, which lost 4 bases and 6 bases, there was a span of 11 bases. The CDR3 covers 12 residues. Per the germline V gene, CDR1 is SGHDT and CDR2 is YYEEEE.

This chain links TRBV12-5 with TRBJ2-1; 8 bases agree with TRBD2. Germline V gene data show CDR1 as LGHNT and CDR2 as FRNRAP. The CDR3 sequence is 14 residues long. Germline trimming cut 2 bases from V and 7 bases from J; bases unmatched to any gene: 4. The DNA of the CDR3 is TGTGCTAGTGGTTTGATTGGCGGGAGGAATGAGCAGTTCTTC. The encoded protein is CASGLIGGRNEQFF.

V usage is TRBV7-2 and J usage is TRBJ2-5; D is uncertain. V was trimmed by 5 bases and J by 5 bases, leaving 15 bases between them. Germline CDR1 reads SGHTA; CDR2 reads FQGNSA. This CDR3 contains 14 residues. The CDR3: CASSPWVAQETQYF. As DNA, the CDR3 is TGTGCCAGCAGCCCCTGGGTAGCTCAGGAGACCCAGTACTTC.

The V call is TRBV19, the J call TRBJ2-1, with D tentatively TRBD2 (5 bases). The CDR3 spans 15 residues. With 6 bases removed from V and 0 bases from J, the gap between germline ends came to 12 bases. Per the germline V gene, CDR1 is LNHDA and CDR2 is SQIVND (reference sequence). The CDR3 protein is CASRPAEDSYNEQFF. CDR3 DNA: TGTGCCAGTAGGCCCGCGGAGGACTCCTACAATGAGCAGTTCTTC.

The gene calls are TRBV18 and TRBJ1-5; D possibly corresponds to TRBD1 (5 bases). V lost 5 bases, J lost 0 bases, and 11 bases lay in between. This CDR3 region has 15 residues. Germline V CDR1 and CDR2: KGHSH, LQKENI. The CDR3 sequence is CASSAAGDSNQPQHF. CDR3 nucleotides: TGTGCCAGCTCAGCGGCGGGGGATAGCAATCAGCCCCAGCATTTT.

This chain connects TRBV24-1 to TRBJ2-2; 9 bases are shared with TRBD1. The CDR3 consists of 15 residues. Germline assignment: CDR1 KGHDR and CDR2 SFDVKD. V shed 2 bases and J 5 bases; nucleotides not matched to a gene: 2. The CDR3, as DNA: TGTGCCACCAGTGATTCAGGGACAGGGACCGGGGAGCTGTTTTTT. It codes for CATSDSGTGTGELFF.

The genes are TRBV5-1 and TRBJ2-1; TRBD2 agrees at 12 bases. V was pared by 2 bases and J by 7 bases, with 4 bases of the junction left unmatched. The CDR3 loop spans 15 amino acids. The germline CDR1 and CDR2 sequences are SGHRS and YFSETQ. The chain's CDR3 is CASSFLAGGMNEQFF. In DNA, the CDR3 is TGCGCCAGCAGCTTTCTAGCGGGGGGGATGAATGAGCAGTTCTTC.

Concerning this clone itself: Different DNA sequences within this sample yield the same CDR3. DNA of the CDR3: TGTGCCAGCAGTCTAACGGGGGATCAGCCCCAGCATTTT. Amino acids: CASSLTGDQPQHF. The chain is built from TRBV7-9 and TRBJ1-5; D is perhaps TRBD1 (5 bases). V lost 6 bases and J lost 5, with 11 bases in between. This CDR3 comprises 13 residues. Germline CDR1 and CDR2: SEHNR and FQNEAQ (reference sequence).

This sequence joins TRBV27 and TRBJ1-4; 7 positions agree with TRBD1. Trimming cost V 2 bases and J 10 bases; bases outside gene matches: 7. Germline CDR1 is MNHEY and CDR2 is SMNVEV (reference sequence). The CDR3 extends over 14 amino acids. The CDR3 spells CASSLGTGVGKLFF. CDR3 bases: TGTGCCAGCAGTTTAGGAACAGGGGTTGGAAAACTGTTTTTT.

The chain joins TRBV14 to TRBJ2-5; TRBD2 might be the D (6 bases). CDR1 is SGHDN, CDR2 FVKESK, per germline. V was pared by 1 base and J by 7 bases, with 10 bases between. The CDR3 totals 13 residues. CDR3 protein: CASSQARGWTQYF. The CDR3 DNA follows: TGTGCCAGCAGCCAAGCCCGGGGGTGGACCCAGTACTTC.

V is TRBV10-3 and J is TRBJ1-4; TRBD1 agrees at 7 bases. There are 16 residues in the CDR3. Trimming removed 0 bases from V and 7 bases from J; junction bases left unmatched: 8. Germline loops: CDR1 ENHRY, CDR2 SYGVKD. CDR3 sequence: CAISESMQAGGEKLFF. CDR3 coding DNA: TGTGCCATCAGTGAGTCTATGCAAGCAGGGGGTGAAAAACTGTTTTTT.

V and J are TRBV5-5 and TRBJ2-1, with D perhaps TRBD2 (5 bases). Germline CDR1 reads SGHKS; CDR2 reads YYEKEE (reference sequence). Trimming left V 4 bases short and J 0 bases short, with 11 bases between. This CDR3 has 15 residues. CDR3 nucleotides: TGTGCCAGCAGCCCCGGAGGCAGCTCCTACAATGAGCAGTTCTTC. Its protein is CASSPGGSSYNEQFF. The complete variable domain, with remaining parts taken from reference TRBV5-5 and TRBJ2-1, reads DAGVTQSPTHLIKTRGQQVTLRCSPISGHKSVSWYQQVLGQGPQFIFQYYEKEERGRGNFPDRFSARQFPNYSSELNVNALLLGDSALYLCASSPGGSSYNEQFFGPGTRLTVL.

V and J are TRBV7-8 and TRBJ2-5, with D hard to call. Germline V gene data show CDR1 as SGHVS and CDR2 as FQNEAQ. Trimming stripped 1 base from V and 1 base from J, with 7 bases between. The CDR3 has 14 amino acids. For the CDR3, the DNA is TGTGCCAGCAGCTTAGTCGAACTCCAAGAGACCCAGTACTTC. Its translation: CASSLVELQETQYF.

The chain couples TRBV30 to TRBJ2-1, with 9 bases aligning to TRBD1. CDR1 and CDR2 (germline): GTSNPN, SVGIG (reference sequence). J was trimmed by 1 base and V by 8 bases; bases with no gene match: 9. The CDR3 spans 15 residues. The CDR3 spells CARETGTGSYNEQFF. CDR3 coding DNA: TGTGCCCGAGAAACCGGGACAGGGTCCTACAATGAGCAGTTCTTC.

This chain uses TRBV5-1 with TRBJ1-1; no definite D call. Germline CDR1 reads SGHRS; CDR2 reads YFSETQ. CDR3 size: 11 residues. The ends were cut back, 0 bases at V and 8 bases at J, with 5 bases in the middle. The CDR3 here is CASSLGLEAFF. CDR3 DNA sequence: TGCGCCAGCAGCTTGGGACTGGAAGCTTTCTTT.

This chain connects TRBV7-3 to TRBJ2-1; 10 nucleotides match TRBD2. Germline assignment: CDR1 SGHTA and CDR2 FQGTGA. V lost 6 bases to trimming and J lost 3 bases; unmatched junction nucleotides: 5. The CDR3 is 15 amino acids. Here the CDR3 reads CASSPGTSDYNEQFF. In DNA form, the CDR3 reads TGTGCCAGCAGTCCCGGGACTAGCGACTACAATGAGCAGTTCTTC.